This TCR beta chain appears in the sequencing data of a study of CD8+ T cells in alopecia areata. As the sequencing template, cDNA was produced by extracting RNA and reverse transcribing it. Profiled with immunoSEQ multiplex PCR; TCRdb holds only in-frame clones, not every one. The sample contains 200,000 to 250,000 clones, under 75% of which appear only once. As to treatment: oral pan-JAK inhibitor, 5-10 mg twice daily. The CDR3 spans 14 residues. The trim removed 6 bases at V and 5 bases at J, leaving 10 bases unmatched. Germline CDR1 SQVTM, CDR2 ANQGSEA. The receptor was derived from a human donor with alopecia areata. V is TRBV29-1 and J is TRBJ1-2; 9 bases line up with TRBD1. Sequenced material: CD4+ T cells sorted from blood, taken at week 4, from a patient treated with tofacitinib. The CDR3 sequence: CSVLPDRGTYGYTF. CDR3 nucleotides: TGCAGCGTCCTACCTGACAGGGGGACATATGGCTACACCTTC.